This passage covers 21 T cell receptor beta chains from one sample sequenced in a study of blood T cells in healthy people across ages. Sample-barcoded 5' priming and a J-beta primer mix drove a second PCR of roughly 7 to 11 cycles. MiXCR, applied by TCRdb to the 5' RACE reads, yields one record per CDR3 protein. This repertoire shows about 1.4 million distinct CDR3 sequences, roughly 60% found once; its top ten account for approximately 7%. The sample taken for sequencing was blood. Receptor source: a man between 18 and 35 years old in good health.

On this clonotype: At one boundary the junction diverges from the germline segment, which might be a read error. This rearrangement joins TRBV20-1 to TRBJ2-7; a weak D match, TRBD1 (5 bases). Germline loops: CDR1 DFQATT, CDR2 SNEGSKA (reference sequence). The CDR3 loop spans 14 amino acids. The CDR3 DNA is TGCAATGCTAGAGATGTTCAGGGTCCCTACGAGCAGTACTTC. Encoded protein: CNARDVQGPYEQYF.

The chain joins TRBV7-9 to TRBJ2-1; TRBD2 agrees at 12 bases. The CDR3 is made up of 17 amino acids. The V gene end was trimmed by 5 bases and the J gene end by 8 bases; junction bases not matched to a gene: 13. Germline V gives CDR1 SEHNR, CDR2 FQNEAQ (reference sequence). The CDR3, as DNA: TGTGCCAGCAGCCCCAATTCCGGGACTAGCGGGTTCTATGAGCAGTTCTTC. It translates to CASSPNSGTSGFYEQFF. The whole variable domain, remainder taken from reference TRBV7-9 and TRBJ2-1, is DTGVSQNPRHKITKRGQNVTFRCDPISEHNRLYWYRQTLGQGPEFLTYFQNEAQLEKSRLLSDRFSAERPKGSFSTLEIQRTEQGDSAMYLCASSPNSGTSGFYEQFFGPGTRLTVL.

The V gene is TRBV7-9, the J gene TRBJ2-5; possibly TRBD2 for D (5 bases). Germline CDR1 is SEHNR and CDR2 is FQNEAQ (reference sequence). This CDR3 region has 12 residues. The V end was cut by 3 bases, the J end by 11 bases, with 13 bases between. The CDR3 sequence is CASSFGVLGQYF. The CDR3 nucleotides are TGTGCCAGCAGCTTCGGGGTTCTAGGGCAGTACTTC.

There are many counts of this clonotype. CDR3 nucleotide sequence: TGCGCCAGCAGCTTGGCCTCGGACAGGGGCTACGAGCAGTACTTC. Its translation: CASSLASDRGYEQYF. The gene calls are TRBV5-1 and TRBJ2-7; 9 nucleotides align to TRBD1. The CDR3 contains 15 residues. The germline CDR1 and CDR2 sequences are SGHRS and YFSETQ. Trimming removed 0 bases from V and 3 bases from J; junction bases left unmatched: 4.

This clonotype has a handful of counts. This chain uses TRBV12-3 or TRBV12-4 with TRBJ2-3, with D unclear. This CDR3 comprises 15 residues. Trimming removed 4 bases from V and 5 bases from J, with 16 bases in between. This CDR3 reads CASSWVDLPGDTQYF. CDR3 DNA: TGTGCCAGCAGTTGGGTCGACTTGCCGGGAGATACGCAGTATTTT.

Worth noting for this clonotype: The junction differs from germline at one of its ends, possibly a read error. The chain recombines TRBV7-2 with TRBJ2-5, with D hard to call. The length of the CDR3 is 13 residues. Germline V lookup: CDR1 SGHTA, CDR2 FQGNSA. CDR3 sequence (DNA): TGTGCCAGCATCTTAAATCCACGGGAGACCCAGTACTTC. Amino acids: CASILNPRETQYF.

The chain links TRBV28 to TRBJ2-7; TRBD2 matches at 8 bases. CDR1 is MDHEN, CDR2 SYDVKM, per germline. With 6 bases clipped from V and 2 bases from J, the junction kept 9 bases outside the gene matches. The CDR3 is made up of 15 amino acids. CDR3 sequence: CASRHLPGLAYEQYF. The CDR3, as DNA: TGTGCCAGCAGGCACCTCCCGGGACTAGCCTACGAGCAGTACTTC. Full variable domain (outside the CDR3, taken from reference TRBV28 and TRBJ2-7): DVKVTQSSRYLVKRTGEKVFLECVQDMDHENMFWYRQDPGLGLRLIYFSYDVKMKEKGDIPEGYSVSREKKERFSLILESASTNQTSMYLCASRHLPGLAYEQYFGPGTRLTVT.

V and J are TRBV4-1 and TRBJ2-1, with D uncertain. CDR3 length: 15 amino acids. The ends were cut back, 6 bases at V and 13 bases at J, with 25 bases in the middle. CDR1 MGHRA and CDR2 YSYEKL come from the germline V gene. The CDR3 is CASRRLRQNQETQFF. DNA for the CDR3: TGCGCCAGCAGACGTCTGAGGCAGAACCAAGAGACCCAGTTCTTC.

The chain has TRBV20-1 and TRBJ2-6; D is uncertain. V lost 5 bases and J lost 0, with 5 bases in between. In germline, CDR1 is DFQATT, CDR2 SNEGSKA (reference sequence). This CDR3 region has 13 residues. CDR3 in amino acids: CSAAPSGANVLTF. In DNA form, the CDR3 reads TGCAGTGCTGCCCCCTCTGGGGCCAACGTCCTGACTTTC.

V gene TRBV4-2 combines with J gene TRBJ1-1; D may be TRBD1 (5 bases). V gave up 1 base and J gave up 0 bases, with 9 bases separating them. The CDR3 is made up of 15 amino acids. The V gene's germline CDR1 is LGHNA and CDR2 YNFKEQ. The CDR3 spells CASSQGTHMNTEAFF. The CDR3, as DNA: TGTGCCAGCAGCCAAGGGACACACATGAACACTGAAGCTTTCTTT.

This clonotype has just a few counts. The genes are TRBV3-1 and TRBJ1-4; a weak D match, TRBD1 (5 bases). Germline loops: CDR1 LGHDT, CDR2 YNNKEL (reference sequence). V was clipped by 3 bases and J by 8 bases, with 10 bases between them. The CDR3 has 13 amino acids. CDR3 sequence (DNA): TGTGCCAGCAGCCAGGAGAACAGGGAAAAACTGTTTTTT. Protein product: CASSQENREKLFF.

The gene calls are TRBV7-9 and TRBJ2-1; TRBD1 aligns across 10 bases. Judging by the DNA end, TRBJ2-7 fits better; the J call may be wrong. The CDR3 is made up of 16 amino acids. The germline V gene encodes CDR1 SEHNR and CDR2 FQNEAQ (reference sequence). The CDR3 nucleotides are TGTGCCAGCAGCCTCATCCGGGACAGGGGTTCCGCCGAGCAGTACTTC. Translated: CASSLIRDRGSAEQYF.

The chain employs TRBV7-9 and TRBJ2-7; D tentatively reads TRBD1 or TRBD2 (5 bases each). Trimming shortened V by 5 bases and J by 2 bases, and 16 bases separated the two germline ends. Germline V gives CDR1 SEHNR, CDR2 FQNEAQ (reference sequence). The CDR3 covers 15 residues. CDR3 DNA sequence: TGTGCCAGCAGCCCGGGGCCAAAACATCCCTACGAGCAGTACTTC. This encodes CASSPGPKHPYEQYF.

This clonotype was counted once. Germline and junction disagree at one end, which may indicate a read error. The chain links TRBV7-8 to TRBJ2-4; D might be TRBD1 (5 bases). Germline CDR1 SGHVS, CDR2 FQNEAQ. This CDR3 contains 12 residues. The chain's CDR3 is CASSSWMDIRYF. For the CDR3, the DNA is TGTGCCAGCAGCTCATGGATGGACATTCGGTACTTC.

The V call is TRBV5-1, the J call TRBJ1-1; D is unresolved. Germline CDR1 and CDR2: SGHRS and YFSETQ. V gave up 4 bases and J gave up 5 bases, with 15 bases separating them. The CDR3 totals 14 residues. The CDR3 region has the DNA TGCGCCAGCAGCAGGTGGTTGGAGGCGACTGAAGCTTTCTTT. Its protein is CASSRWLEATEAFF.

The chain has TRBV6-6 and TRBJ2-1; D is unclear. The CDR3 totals 15 residues. Trimming removed 0 bases at V and 8 bases at J, with 14 bases between. CDR1 is MNHNY and CDR2 is SVGAGI in the germline V gene (reference sequence). The CDR3 coding sequence is TGTGCCAGCAGTTACTCGACCTCTTTCCGCCATGAGCAGTTCTTC. Protein sequence: CASSYSTSFRHEQFF.

V is TRBV27 and J is TRBJ2-1; the match to TRBD2 covers 11 bases. The CDR3 runs to 19 residues. Germline V lookup: CDR1 MNHEY, CDR2 SMNVEV (reference sequence). The trim removed 6 bases at V and 2 bases at J, leaving 15 bases unmatched. The CDR3 bases are TGTGCCAGCAGCCTTCGGGGTTTAGCGGGGGGGGGACCCTACAATGAGCAGTTCTTC. It is translated as CASSLRGLAGGGPYNEQFF.

The chain is built from TRBV20-1 and TRBJ2-1, with 7 bases matching TRBD2. The CDR3 is 15 amino acids. Germline CDR1 and CDR2: DFQATT and SNEGSKA (reference sequence). The ends lost 1 base at V and 6 bases at J; junction bases unmatched: 9. The CDR3 nucleotides are TGCAGTGCTAGAGTCCCGTTAAGCGGGACCAATGAGCAGTTCTTC. It encodes CSARVPLSGTNEQFF.

The rearrangement joins TRBV6-5 to TRBJ2-7; no clear D. The germline CDR1 and CDR2 sequences are MNHEY and SVGAGI. V was cut by 6 bases and J by 1 base, with 13 bases left in between. The CDR3 loop spans 14 amino acids. CDR3 DNA sequence: TGTGCCAGCAGAACATTCTCCGGTTCCTACGAGCAGTACTTC. Translating gives CASRTFSGSYEQYF.

This clonotype showed up just once. The rearrangement joins TRBV5-1 to TRBJ1-4, with D perhaps TRBD1 (5 bases). Between the trimmed V and J ends, which lost 1 base and 6 bases, there was a span of 19 bases. The CDR3 contains 17 residues. Germline V gene data show CDR1 as SGHRS and CDR2 as YFSETQ. CDR3 region: CASSLSLNRQLYEKLFF. CDR3 bases: TGCGCCAGCAGCTTGTCGCTGAATCGACAGCTGTATGAAAAACTGTTTTTT.

This rearrangement joins TRBV18 to TRBJ2-5; TRBD1 matches at 7 bases. TRBJ2-7 matches the DNA end more closely, so the J call is doubtful. The CDR3 spans 17 residues. Germline V gene sequence: CDR1 KGHSH, CDR2 LQKENI. The CDR3 DNA follows: TGTGCCAGCTCACCACATAACCCTGGACAGGTCCTTGGCGAGCAGTACTTC. As protein: CASSPHNPGQVLGEQYF.